This TCR beta chain was documented in a study of blood T cell repertoires in COVID-19. Study at large: There were acute and convalescent COVID-19 samples, and they came from the United States, Italy and Spain. Sources were T cells, B-cell-depleted T cells, or PBMCs; the material itself was cDNA or gDNA.

The protocol was immunoSEQ multiplex PCR, while the TCRdb copy is restricted to in-frame clones and leaves out a portion. The top ten hold around 8% of the sample, which has approximately 46,000 clones, around 83% seen once. V was pared by 0 bases and J by 5 bases, with 5 bases of the junction left unmatched. The CDR3 runs 15 residues. Germline V gene lookup returns CDR1 SGHRS and CDR2 YFSETQ. The chain has TRBV5-1 and TRBJ2-1; 7 bases fit TRBD2. Sample: peripheral blood. The sequence derives from a human donor in a cohort sampled during active COVID-19. CDR3 sequence reads: CASSLELAINNEQFF. In DNA form, the CDR3 reads TGCGCCAGCAGCTTGGAACTAGCGATTAACAATGAGCAGTTCTTC.